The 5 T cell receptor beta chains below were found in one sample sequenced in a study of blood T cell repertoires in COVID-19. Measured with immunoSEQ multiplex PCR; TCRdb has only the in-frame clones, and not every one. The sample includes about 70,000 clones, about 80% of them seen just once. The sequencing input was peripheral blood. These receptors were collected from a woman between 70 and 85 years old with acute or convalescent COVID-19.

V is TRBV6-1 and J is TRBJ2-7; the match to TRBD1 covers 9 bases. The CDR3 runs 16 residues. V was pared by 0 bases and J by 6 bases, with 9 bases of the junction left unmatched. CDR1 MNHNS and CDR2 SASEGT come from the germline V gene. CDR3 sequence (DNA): TGTGCCAGCAGTGAAGCGCTGACAGGGGGTCTCGGCGAGCAGTACTTC. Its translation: CASSEALTGGLGEQYF.

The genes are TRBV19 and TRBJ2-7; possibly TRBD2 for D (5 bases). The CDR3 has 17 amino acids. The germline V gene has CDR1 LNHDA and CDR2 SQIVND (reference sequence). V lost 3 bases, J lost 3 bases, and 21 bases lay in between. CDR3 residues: CASSIRAGAGIYYEQYF. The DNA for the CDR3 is TGTGCCAGTAGTATCCGGGCGGGCGCCGGGATCTACTACGAGCAGTACTTC. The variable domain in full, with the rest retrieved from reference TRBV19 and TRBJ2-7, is DGGITQSPKYLFRKEGQNVTLSCEQNLNHDAMYWYRQDPGQGLRLIYYSQIVNDFQKGDIAEGYSVSREKKESFPLTVTSAQKNPTAFYLCASSIRAGAGIYYEQYFGPGTRLTVT.

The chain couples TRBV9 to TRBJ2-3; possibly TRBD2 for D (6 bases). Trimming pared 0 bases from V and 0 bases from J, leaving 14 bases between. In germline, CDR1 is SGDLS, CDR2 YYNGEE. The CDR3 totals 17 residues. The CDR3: CASSVDVGGVSTDTQYF. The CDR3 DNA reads TGTGCCAGCAGCGTAGACGTGGGCGGGGTTAGCACAGATACGCAGTATTTT. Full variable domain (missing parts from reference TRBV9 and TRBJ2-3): DSGVTQTPKHLITATGQRVTLRCSPRSGDLSVYWYQQSLDQGLQFLIQYYNGEERAKGNILERFSAQQFPDLHSELNLSSLELGDSALYFCASSVDVGGVSTDTQYFGPGTRLTVL.

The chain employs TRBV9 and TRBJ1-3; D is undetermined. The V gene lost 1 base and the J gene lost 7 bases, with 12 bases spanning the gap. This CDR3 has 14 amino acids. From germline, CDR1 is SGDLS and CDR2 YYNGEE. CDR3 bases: TGTGCCAGCAGCGTATCCGGTGGCGGCAACACCATATATTTT. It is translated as CASSVSGGGNTIYF.

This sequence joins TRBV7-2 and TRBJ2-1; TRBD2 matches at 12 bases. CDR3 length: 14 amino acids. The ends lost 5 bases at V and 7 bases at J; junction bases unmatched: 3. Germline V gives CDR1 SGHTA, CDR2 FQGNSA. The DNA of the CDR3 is TGTGCCAGCAGCAAGACTAGCGGGGGAAATGAGCAGTTCTTC. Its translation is CASSKTSGGNEQFF.